Below, 21 T cell receptor beta chains from the same sample are listed, as sequenced in a study of CD4 T cells in relation to SARS-CoV-2 and coronaviruses. The unexposed donors gave CD4+ T cells in about 2010-2019, prior to COVID-19. CD4+ T cells were isolated from the cells after roughly 11 days of culture. Some clones are missing from TCRdb's copy, which holds only in-frame ones; the method was immunoSEQ multiplex PCR. The table shows about 21,000 clones, with over 65% occurring only once. No antigen has been identified for these receptors. The sequenced sample consisted of CD4+ T cells from PBMCs, cultured in vitro. These receptors all stem from a human donor in good health.

This chain links TRBV5-6 with TRBJ2-1; 7 bases match TRBD2. The germline V gene encodes CDR1 SGHDT and CDR2 YYEEEE. The CDR3 has 15 residues. J gave up 7 bases and V 0 bases, and 7 bases lay outside the gene matches. CDR3 amino acids: CASSLDWTSANEQFF. The DNA for the CDR3 is TGTGCCAGCAGCTTGGATTGGACTAGTGCGAATGAGCAGTTCTTC.

The rearrangement links TRBV4-2 to TRBJ2-1; 9 bases match TRBD2. The V gene end was trimmed by 1 base and the J gene end by 2 bases; junction bases not matched to a gene: 6. Germline lookup yields CDR1 LGHNA and CDR2 YNFKEQ. This CDR3 spans 17 amino acids. CDR3 region: CASSQGGSGSPYNEQFF. Here the CDR3 DNA reads TGTGCCAGCAGCCAAGGGGGTAGCGGGAGTCCCTACAATGAGCAGTTCTTC.

The sample holds a few counts of this clone. The chain has TRBV5-5 and TRBJ2-7; D is ambiguous. Germline CDR1 is SGHKS and CDR2 is YYEKEE (reference sequence). The ends were cut back, 0 bases at V and 1 base at J, with 8 bases in the middle. The CDR3 loop spans 14 amino acids. Here the CDR3 DNA reads TGTGCCAGCAGCTTGGTAGGCAGATCCTACGAGCAGTACTTC. Translated, it gives CASSLVGRSYEQYF.

This chain connects TRBV5-1 to TRBJ2-5, with TRBD2 identical over 7 bases. The CDR3 totals 18 residues. J was trimmed by 4 bases and V by 0 bases; bases with no gene match: 15. The germline gives CDR1 SGHRS, CDR2 YFSETQ. CDR3 in amino acids: CASSLGGIAAGVSETQYF. CDR3 bases: TGCGCCAGCAGCTTGGGTGGTATCGCGGCGGGAGTTTCAGAGACCCAGTACTTC.

V gene TRBV7-9 combines with J gene TRBJ2-1; no clear D gene. Germline CDR1 is SEHNR and CDR2 is FQNEAQ (reference sequence). CDR3 size: 15 residues. Trimming removed 1 base at V and 0 bases at J, with 7 bases between. CDR3 in DNA: TGTGCCAGCAGCTTAGGTCGCGGCTCCTACAATGAGCAGTTCTTC. Protein product: CASSLGRGSYNEQFF.

This chain joins TRBV19 and TRBJ1-1, with D possibly TRBD1 on 5 matching bases. The germline CDR1 and CDR2 sequences are LNHDA and SQIVND (reference sequence). V was pared by 7 bases and J by 1 base, with 10 bases between. The CDR3 runs to 13 residues. CDR3 bases: TGTGCCAGTATGAGACAGAAGAACACTGAAGCTTTCTTT. Amino acids: CASMRQKNTEAFF.

This clone was seen a few times. The chain has TRBV10-3 and TRBJ1-5; 8 bases match TRBD1. The CDR3 has 16 amino acids. Germline CDR1 ENHRY, CDR2 SYGVKD. Unmatched junction bases numbered 12, after V lost 5 bases and J lost 6 bases. The CDR3, as DNA: TGTGCCATCAGTAGTGGGGGCAGGGGGCTTGGTCAGCCCCAGCATTTT. It translates to CAISSGGRGLGQPQHF.

V gene TRBV28 combines with J gene TRBJ2-2; 7 bases match TRBD1. This CDR3 has 15 residues. With V trimmed by 4 bases and J by 0 bases, 2 bases remained unmatched. The V gene's germline CDR1 is MDHEN and CDR2 SYDVKM. The CDR3, as DNA: TGTGCCAGCAGTTCGGGACAGACGAACACCGGGGAGCTGTTTTTT. Protein sequence: CASSSGQTNTGELFF. The full variable domain, its missing parts supplied by reference TRBV28 and TRBJ2-2, is DVKVTQSSRYLVKRTGEKVFLECVQDMDHENMFWYRQDPGLGLRLIYFSYDVKMKEKGDIPEGYSVSREKKERFSLILESASTNQTSMYLCASSSGQTNTGELFFGEGSRLTVL.

The V and J genes are TRBV18 and TRBJ2-7; D tentatively reads TRBD1 or TRBD2 (5 bases each). The CDR3 contains 14 residues. Germline-derived CDR1 and CDR2 are KGHSH and LQKENI. V lost 3 bases and J lost 0, with 9 bases in between. The CDR3 sequence is CASSPRGDSYEQYF. CDR3 in DNA: TGTGCCAGCTCACCGAGAGGGGACTCCTACGAGCAGTACTTC.

The CDR3 nucleotides read TGTGCCAGCAGTGAAGGTGGGGAAAAAGCTTTCTTT. Residues: CASSEGGEKAFF. This chain links TRBV2 with TRBJ1-1, with D unresolved. Germline values: CDR1 SNHLY, CDR2 FYNNEI. V was clipped by 1 base and J by 9 bases, with 9 bases between them. CDR3 size: 12 residues.

As concerns this clone: Other DNA sequences in this sample translate to the same CDR3. The rearrangement links TRBV3-1 (or the pseudogene TRBV3-2) to TRBJ1-2; D is possibly TRBD1 (5 bases). The V end lost 2 bases, the J end lost 4 bases, and 11 bases lay between the germline ends. Germline V gene sequence: CDR1 LGHDT, CDR2 YNNKEL (reference sequence). The CDR3 loop spans 14 amino acids. This CDR3 reads CASSQPTGGYGYTF. CDR3 sequence (DNA): TGTGCCAGCAGCCAACCCACAGGAGGCTATGGCTACACCTTC.

J is TRBJ2-5 and V is TRBV6-1, with 9 positions matching TRBD1. The CDR3 runs to 15 residues. Germline V gene lookup returns CDR1 MNHNS and CDR2 SASEGT. V shed 0 bases, J shed 5 bases, and the junction held 4 bases outside the gene matches. CDR3 sequence reads: CASSEATGGLETQYF. CDR3 DNA sequence: TGTGCCAGCAGTGAAGCAACAGGGGGCCTGGAGACCCAGTACTTC.

V usage is TRBV28 and J usage is TRBJ1-1; 7 nucleotides line up with TRBD1. V lost 6 bases, J lost 0 bases, and 4 bases stayed unmatched. In germline, CDR1 is MDHEN, CDR2 SYDVKM. This CDR3 has 14 amino acids. DNA of the CDR3: TGTGCCAGCAGCATGGACAGGATGAACACTGAAGCTTTCTTT. It is translated as CASSMDRMNTEAFF.

The J gene is TRBJ2-5, the V gene TRBV2; TRBD2 aligns across 7 bases. Unmatched junction bases numbered 11, after V lost 2 bases and J lost 5 bases. The CDR3 spans 16 residues. Looked up from germline, CDR1 is SNHLY and CDR2 is FYNNEI. The CDR3 is CASSEMAGAPWETQYF. As DNA, the CDR3 is TGTGCCAGCAGTGAAATGGCGGGAGCCCCGTGGGAGACCCAGTACTTC.

This clone was found a few times. V gene TRBV7-3 combines with J gene TRBJ1-3; D possibly corresponds to TRBD1 (5 bases). From germline, CDR1 is SGHTA and CDR2 FQGTGA. This CDR3 contains 15 residues. V was shortened by 3 bases and J by 0 bases, with 9 bases between the two germline ends. The CDR3 reads CASSLGGTSGNTIYF. CDR3 coding DNA: TGTGCCAGCAGCTTGGGGGGGACCTCTGGAAACACCATATATTTT.

The chain joins TRBV11-2 to TRBJ1-5; D unresolved. Germline V gives CDR1 SGHAT, CDR2 FQNNGV. The CDR3 is 14 amino acids. V was pared by 0 bases and J by 0 bases, with 3 bases between. The DNA of the CDR3 is TGTGCCAGCAGCTTAGAATATAGCAATCAGCCCCAGCATTTT. As protein: CASSLEYSNQPQHF.

This clone was recorded only once. The V and J genes are TRBV24-1 and TRBJ2-1; D is unresolved. Germline CDR1 is KGHDR and CDR2 is SFDVKD. The CDR3 runs 12 residues. The V end was cut by 6 bases, the J end by 12 bases, with 14 bases between. This CDR3 is CATSMPPGGQFF. The CDR3, as DNA: TGTGCCACCAGTATGCCCCCCGGCGGGCAGTTCTTC.

The J gene is TRBJ2-7, the V gene TRBV28, with TRBD2 matching 9 bases. The germline V gene has CDR1 MDHEN and CDR2 SYDVKM. J gave up 6 bases and V 3 bases, and 9 bases lay outside the gene matches. CDR3 length: 15 amino acids. The CDR3 sequence: CASSLVAGVGSEQYF. The CDR3, as DNA: TGTGCCAGCAGTTTGGTAGCGGGAGTTGGATCCGAGCAGTACTTC.

The rearrangement uses TRBV6-1 and TRBJ1-5; D not certain. CDR3 size: 15 residues. CDR1 and CDR2 (germline): MNHNS, SASEGT. V lost 1 base and J 5 bases, leaving 12 bases between the germline ends. The CDR3 coding sequence is TGTGCCAGCAGTGAAGGGGGTTTATCTTATCAGCCCCAGCATTTT. Its translation is CASSEGGLSYQPQHF.

The V call is TRBV30, the J call TRBJ2-5; D not certain. Germline V lookup: CDR1 GTSNPN, CDR2 SVGIG (reference sequence). V lost 0 bases to trimming and J lost 2 bases, with 7 bases between them. The CDR3 consists of 13 residues. Here the CDR3 reads CAWSVRRQETQYF. The CDR3 coding sequence is TGTGCCTGGAGTGTACGCAGACAAGAGACCCAGTACTTC.

The chain carries TRBV4-1 and TRBJ2-7, with a tentative D call TRBD1 (6 bases). The CDR3 runs to 16 residues. Deletions cut 4 bases from V and 3 bases from J, with 19 bases between. CDR1 and CDR2 (germline): MGHRA, YSYEKL. The CDR3 reads CASSLGTMGRHYEQYF. CDR3 in DNA: TGCGCCAGCAGCCTCGGGACAATGGGGCGGCACTACGAGCAGTACTTC.